This is a list of T cell receptor beta chains from one sample in a study of OX40 agonist ivuxolimab in advanced cancers. The repertoire was sequenced with immunoSEQ multiplex PCR; TCRdb's copy has only in-frame clones and lacks some. The table has fewer than 40,000 clones, 80% seen once. Sequenced here: CD4+ or CD8+ T cells sorted from blood, sampled in a trial of the OX40 agonist ivuxolimab. The receptors derive from an adult with an advanced solid tumor such as melanoma, head and neck, liver or kidney cancer. Each CDR3 is given with its conserved first and last residue. D genes are given only for firm matches. Clone size, where shown, is once, few, many, or a class for clones that have expanded.

v_gene: TRBV6-5; abundance: NA; d_gene: NA; j_gene: TRBJ1-1; CDR3nt: TGTGCCAGCAGTTACGGGGCAGGGACGACTGAAGCTTTCTTT; CDR3aa: CASSYGAGTTEAFF
v_gene: TRBV7-8; abundance: few; d_gene: NA; j_gene: TRBJ2-5; CDR3nt: TGTGCCAGCAGCTTAAACTGGGACCAAGAGACCCAGTACTTC; CDR3aa: CASSLNWDQETQYF
v_gene: TRBV2; abundance: once; d_gene: NA; j_gene: TRBJ2-5; CDR3nt: TGTGCCAGCAGTCCCCTACGGGGTCAACAAGAGACCCAGTACTTC; CDR3aa: CASSPLRGQQETQYF
v_gene: TRBV5-4; abundance: NA; d_gene: NA; j_gene: TRBJ2-7; CDR3nt: TGTGCCAGCAGCTTGGAGGCTTCCTACGAGCAGTACTTC; CDR3aa: CASSLEASYEQYF
v_gene: TRBV7-5; abundance: few; d_gene: NA; j_gene: TRBJ1-6; CDR3nt: TGTGTCAGCGACCAGGGGAATTCACCCCTCCACTTT; CDR3aa: CVSDQGNSPLHF
v_gene: TRBV6-1; abundance: NA; d_gene: TRBD2; j_gene: TRBJ2-7; CDR3nt: TGTGCCAGCAGTAAAGAGAGCGGGAGTTTTTCCTACGAGCAGTACTTC; CDR3aa: CASSKESGSFSYEQYF
v_gene: TRBV5-1; abundance: NA; d_gene: NA; j_gene: TRBJ1-4; CDR3nt: TGCGCCAGCAGCTTGGAAGGTCAAGGGTTTGAAAAACTGTTTTTT; CDR3aa: CASSLEGQGFEKLFF
v_gene: TRBV9; abundance: NA; d_gene: TRBD1; j_gene: TRBJ1-4; CDR3nt: TGTGCCAGCAGCGTGGATGAAGGGGACAGTTACAATGAAAAACTGTTTTTT; CDR3aa: CASSVDEGDSYNEKLFF
v_gene: TRBV5-1; abundance: once; d_gene: TRBD2; j_gene: TRBJ2-5; CDR3nt: TGCGCCAGCAGCCAAGGGATCCCGGGACTAGCGGGCCGGGAGACCCAGTACTTC; CDR3aa: CASSQGIPGLAGRETQYF
v_gene: TRBV19; abundance: NA; d_gene: TRBD2; j_gene: TRBJ2-4; CDR3nt: TGTGCCAGTGCCCCCGGGGAGGGATTAGCCAAAAACATTCAGTACTTC; CDR3aa: CASAPGEGLAKNIQYF
v_gene: TRBV9; abundance: NA; d_gene: TRBD2; j_gene: TRBJ2-3; CDR3nt: TGTGCCAGCAGCGTAGTAGCGGGAAGCACAGATACGCAGTATTTT; CDR3aa: CASSVVAGSTDTQYF
v_gene: TRBV27; abundance: NA; d_gene: NA; j_gene: TRBJ2-1; CDR3nt: TGTGCCAGCAGTACAATTTTCTCAGGGGCTAACAATGAGCAGTTCTTC; CDR3aa: CASSTIFSGANNEQFF
v_gene: TRBV6-4; abundance: once; d_gene: NA; j_gene: TRBJ2-1; CDR3nt: TGTGCCAGCAGTGACGTCGGGGGAGCCTACAATGAGCAGTTCTTC; CDR3aa: CASSDVGGAYNEQFF
v_gene: TRBV30; abundance: NA; d_gene: TRBD2; j_gene: TRBJ2-2; CDR3nt: TGTGCCTGGAGCGCGGGAGTGAACACCGGGGAGCTGTTTTTT; CDR3aa: CAWSAGVNTGELFF
v_gene: TRBV6-4; abundance: NA; d_gene: NA; j_gene: TRBJ2-3; CDR3nt: TGTGCCACACGCAACGGGGATACGCAGTATTTT; CDR3aa: CATRNGDTQYF
v_gene: TRBV13; abundance: NA; d_gene: NA; j_gene: TRBJ1-3; CDR3nt: TGTGCCAGCAGCTTAGGCGGAAATGGAAACACCATATATTTT; CDR3aa: CASSLGGNGNTIYF
v_gene: TRBV15; abundance: NA; d_gene: NA; j_gene: TRBJ1-3; CDR3nt: TGTGCCACCAGCAGAGATAGTTCAATCTCTGGAAACACCATATATTTT; CDR3aa: CATSRDSSISGNTIYF
v_gene: TRBV7-9; abundance: NA; d_gene: NA; j_gene: TRBJ2-7; CDR3nt: TGTGCCAGCAGCAAGAGGGGGTACGAGCAGTACTTC; CDR3aa: CASSKRGYEQYF
v_gene: TRBV20-1; abundance: NA; d_gene: NA; j_gene: TRBJ1-1; CDR3nt: TGCAGTGCTAGGGGGGGCACTGAAGCTTTCTTT; CDR3aa: CSARGGTEAFF
v_gene: TRBV11-3; abundance: NA; d_gene: NA; j_gene: TRBJ1-2; CDR3nt: TGTGCCAGCAGGTGTGGCTACACCTTC; CDR3aa: CASRCGYTF
v_gene: TRBV11-2; abundance: NA; d_gene: NA; j_gene: TRBJ2-3; CDR3nt: TGTGCCAGCAGACCGTCTGGGGATACGCAGTATTTT; CDR3aa: CASRPSGDTQYF
v_gene: TRBV18; abundance: NA; d_gene: NA; j_gene: TRBJ2-3; CDR3nt: TGTGCCAGCTCACCTTCAGATACGCAGTATTTT; CDR3aa: CASSPSDTQYF
v_gene: TRBV19; abundance: NA; d_gene: TRBD2; j_gene: TRBJ2-3; CDR3nt: TGTGCCAGTGCCCCGCGACTAGCGGGAAGTGGGGATACGCAGTATTTT; CDR3aa: CASAPRLAGSGDTQYF
v_gene: TRBV9; abundance: NA; d_gene: NA; j_gene: TRBJ2-5; CDR3nt: TGTGCCAGCAGCCGACTAGACAGACAAGAGACCCAGTACTTC; CDR3aa: CASSRLDRQETQYF
v_gene: TRBV6-5; abundance: NA; d_gene: NA; j_gene: TRBJ1-1; CDR3nt: TGTGCCAGCTGTAGGGGTTCGGGCTTT; CDR3aa: CASCRGSGF
v_gene: TRBV30; abundance: once; d_gene: NA; j_gene: TRBJ1-6; CDR3nt: TGTGCCTGGAGTGCCGGGTTGTATAATTCACCCCTCCACTTT; CDR3aa: CAWSAGLYNSPLHF
v_gene: TRBV27; abundance: NA; d_gene: NA; j_gene: TRBJ1-5; CDR3nt: TGTGCCAGCCCACTTGATGACAGCCCATCGGGGCAGCCCCAGCATTTT; CDR3aa: CASPLDDSPSGQPQHF
v_gene: TRBV23-1; abundance: NA; d_gene: TRBD1; j_gene: TRBJ1-2; CDR3nt: TGCGCCAGCAACCCAGACAGGGACGATGAATATGGCTACACCTTC; CDR3aa: CASNPDRDDEYGYTF
v_gene: TRBV27; abundance: NA; d_gene: TRBD2; j_gene: TRBJ2-2; CDR3nt: TGTGCCACCGGGGTAGCGGGAGAGCCCACGGGCGGGGAGCTGTTTTTT; CDR3aa: CATGVAGEPTGGELFF
v_gene: TRBV7-3; abundance: few; d_gene: NA; j_gene: TRBJ2-7; CDR3nt: TGTGCCAGCAGCCCAAGCGGGGACAAAGCCTACGAGCAGTACTTC; CDR3aa: CASSPSGDKAYEQYF
v_gene: TRBV5-1; abundance: NA; d_gene: NA; j_gene: TRBJ2-3; CDR3nt: TGCGCCAGCAGCTCGGACTGGCGCGATACGCAGTATTTT; CDR3aa: CASSSDWRDTQYF
v_gene: TRBV10-2; abundance: NA; d_gene: NA; j_gene: TRBJ2-7; CDR3nt: TGCGCCAGCAGCGCGACAGGTAACGAGCAGTACTTC; CDR3aa: CASSATGNEQYF
v_gene: TRBV21-1; abundance: few; d_gene: NA; j_gene: TRBJ2-7; CDR3nt: TGTGCCAGCAGTACAACGGGGCGGGGGGGATACGAGCAGTACTTC; CDR3aa: CASSTTGRGGYEQYF
v_gene: TRBV25-1; abundance: medium-sized; d_gene: NA; j_gene: TRBJ1-6; CDR3nt: TGTGCCAGCAGTGTTGACAGCTCTTCACCCCTCCACTTT; CDR3aa: CASSVDSSSPLHF
v_gene: TRBV6-1; abundance: NA; d_gene: TRBD1; j_gene: TRBJ1-5; CDR3nt: TGTGCCAGCAGTGGGTCGACAGGGGGGGGAACGAGCAATCAGCCCCAGCATTTT; CDR3aa: CASSGSTGGGTSNQPQHF
v_gene: TRBV5-4; abundance: few; d_gene: NA; j_gene: TRBJ2-5; CDR3nt: TGTGCCAGCAGCGCCCTGGGGACTGGAAAAGAGACCCAGTACTTC; CDR3aa: CASSALGTGKETQYF
v_gene: TRBV2; abundance: NA; d_gene: TRBD1; j_gene: TRBJ1-2; CDR3nt: TGTGCCAGCGTAGCAGGGACAGGAGTCAACTATGGCTACACCTTC; CDR3aa: CASVAGTGVNYGYTF
v_gene: TRBV2; abundance: NA; d_gene: NA; j_gene: TRBJ1-6; CDR3nt: TGTGCCAGCAGTGCACAGGGAAGAAATTCACCCCTCCACTTT; CDR3aa: CASSAQGRNSPLHF
v_gene: TRBV5-1; abundance: once; d_gene: TRBD2; j_gene: TRBJ2-3; CDR3nt: TGCGCCAGCTCCGGGTTAGCGGGAGGGGTCACAGATACGCAGTATTTT; CDR3aa: CASSGLAGGVTDTQYF
v_gene: TRBV6-6; abundance: NA; d_gene: TRBD1; j_gene: TRBJ2-1; CDR3nt: TGTGCCAGCAGTTACGGCTCCGGGACAGCTTACAATGAGCAGTTCTTC; CDR3aa: CASSYGSGTAYNEQFF
v_gene: TRBV11-3; abundance: NA; d_gene: NA; j_gene: TRBJ2-3; CDR3nt: TGTGCCAGCAGCTTATGGGGCCAAAATGGGGATACGCAGTATTTT; CDR3aa: CASSLWGQNGDTQYF
v_gene: TRBV14; abundance: NA; d_gene: NA; j_gene: TRBJ2-5; CDR3nt: TGTGCCAGCAGCCGAGACAGCGTACAAGAGACCCAGTACTTC; CDR3aa: CASSRDSVQETQYF
v_gene: TRBV7-8; abundance: NA; d_gene: NA; j_gene: TRBJ2-5; CDR3nt: TGTGCCAGCAGCTTAGGTGGAGCCCAAGAGACCCAGTACTTC; CDR3aa: CASSLGGAQETQYF
v_gene: TRBV2; abundance: once; d_gene: NA; j_gene: TRBJ2-7; CDR3nt: TGTGCCAGCAGGGTCTCGGGGCACGAGCAGTACTTC; CDR3aa: CASRVSGHEQYF
v_gene: TRBV9; abundance: NA; d_gene: NA; j_gene: TRBJ2-7; CDR3nt: TGTGCCAGCAGCGTAATGCCCTACGAAAGGGGACGGACCTACGAGCAGTACTTC; CDR3aa: CASSVMPYERGRTYEQYF
v_gene: TRBV28; abundance: NA; d_gene: NA; j_gene: TRBJ1-6; CDR3nt: TGTGCCGCCCAGTTTTATAATTCACCCCTCCACTTT; CDR3aa: CAAQFYNSPLHF
v_gene: TRBV6-1; abundance: NA; d_gene: TRBD1; j_gene: TRBJ2-7; CDR3nt: TGTGCCAGCAGGACCGGGACAGGATTAGCCTACGAGCAGTACTTC; CDR3aa: CASRTGTGLAYEQYF
v_gene: TRBV2; abundance: NA; d_gene: TRBD2; j_gene: TRBJ2-7; CDR3nt: TGTGCCACGGAACTAGCGGGAGAAGTATACGAGCAGTACTTC; CDR3aa: CATELAGEVYEQYF
v_gene: TRBV7-9; abundance: NA; d_gene: NA; j_gene: TRBJ2-1; CDR3nt: TGTGCCAGCAGCTTAGGAGGGGCCCACAATGAGCAGTTCTTC; CDR3aa: CASSLGGAHNEQFF
v_gene: TRBV19; abundance: NA; d_gene: NA; j_gene: TRBJ1-1; CDR3nt: TGTGCCAGTAGTATCCCCAGGGTGGCCACTGAAGCTTTCTTT; CDR3aa: CASSIPRVATEAFF
v_gene: TRBV28; abundance: NA; d_gene: NA; j_gene: TRBJ1-4; CDR3nt: TGTGCCAGCAGTGTACAGAGGTTAACTAATGAAAAACTGTTTTTT; CDR3aa: CASSVQRLTNEKLFF
v_gene: TRBV18; abundance: once; d_gene: NA; j_gene: TRBJ2-2; CDR3nt: TGTGCCAGCTCACCCGGCACGGGTTCCGGGGAGCTGTTTTTT; CDR3aa: CASSPGTGSGELFF
v_gene: TRBV30; abundance: NA; d_gene: TRBD1; j_gene: TRBJ1-5; CDR3nt: TGTGCCTGGAGCGTAAAGTCTTCCGGGACAGGGGGCTTTTTAGGTCAGCCCCAGCATTTT; CDR3aa: CAWSVKSSGTGGFLGQPQHF
v_gene: TRBV6-5; abundance: medium-sized; d_gene: NA; j_gene: TRBJ1-1; CDR3nt: TGTGCCAGCAGTTACGAGGGGACGATGAACACTGAAGCTTTCTTT; CDR3aa: CASSYEGTMNTEAFF
v_gene: TRBV5-4; abundance: NA; d_gene: NA; j_gene: TRBJ1-6; CDR3nt: TGTGCCAGCAGCTTGGGAGGACAGTCTTATTCACCCCTCCACTTT; CDR3aa: CASSLGGQSYSPLHF
v_gene: TRBV2; abundance: NA; d_gene: NA; j_gene: TRBJ2-5; CDR3nt: TGTGCCAGCAGTGATTTCAGAACCTCCCAAGAGACCCAGTACTTC; CDR3aa: CASSDFRTSQETQYF
v_gene: TRBV2; abundance: NA; d_gene: NA; j_gene: TRBJ2-2; CDR3nt: TGTGCCAGCAGTTACAGGCCCGGGAGGGAGCTGTTTTTT; CDR3aa: CASSYRPGRELFF
v_gene: TRBV5-1; abundance: NA; d_gene: NA; j_gene: TRBJ2-3; CDR3nt: TGCGCCAGCAGCATGCGGGGCGGAGATACGCAGTATTTT; CDR3aa: CASSMRGGDTQYF
v_gene: TRBV19; abundance: NA; d_gene: NA; j_gene: TRBJ2-7; CDR3nt: TGTGCCAGTAGCGAGACTGGCTCCTACGAGCAGTACTTC; CDR3aa: CASSETGSYEQYF
v_gene: TRBV5-1; abundance: few; d_gene: NA; j_gene: TRBJ1-6; CDR3nt: TGCGCCAGCAGCTTGGAACAGGGCAATTCACCCCTCCACTTT; CDR3aa: CASSLEQGNSPLHF